This TCR beta chain emerged from a study of post-analysis software for immune sequencing data. Deletions cut 0 bases from V and 4 bases from J, with 12 bases between. This CDR3 has 15 amino acids. Looked up from germline, CDR1 is ENHRY and CDR2 is SYGVKD. Regarding this clonotype: Its antigen is not identified.

Study-wide results and caveats: Compared with controls, patients had more of about 5 TRBV segments, including TRBV5-6, TRBV5-1 and TRBV20-1.

Unique-molecular-identifier-tagged TCR beta cDNA libraries were used. TCRdb analysed the PCR reads with MiXCR anew, one entry per CDR3 protein. The sample includes 600,000 to 750,000 distinct CDR3 sequences, approximately 60% seen only once; the top ten take approximately 11%. The rearrangement joins TRBV10-3 to TRBJ1-2; D is unclear. Sample: blood. The source is a girl aged 2-10 years with multiple sclerosis. CDR3 sequence reads: CAISESTETLYGYTF. CDR3 nucleotide sequence: TGTGCCATCAGTGAGTCTACAGAAACCCTCTATGGCTACACCTTC.